The 28 T cell receptor beta chains presented below share a single source sample, sequenced in a study of blood T cells in healthy people across ages. Alongside a J-beta primer mix, a sample-barcoded 5' primer served in a second PCR lasting about 6 to 12 cycles. TCRdb re-analysed the 5' RACE reads in MiXCR, keeping a single row per CDR3 protein. The data show roughly 1,700,000 distinct CDR3 sequences, about 30% seen once. Sequencing input: blood. These receptors were collected from a woman aged 30 to 39 in good health.

V usage is TRBV6-1 and J usage is TRBJ2-1; no definite D call. CDR1 is MNHNS and CDR2 is SASEGT in the germline V gene. Between the trimmed V and J ends, which lost 2 bases and 5 bases, there was a span of 10 bases. This CDR3 is built from 14 residues. The CDR3 spells CASSELDRDNEQFF. As DNA, the CDR3 is TGTGCCAGCAGTGAACTAGATAGGGACAATGAGCAGTTCTTC.

About this clonotype itself: One base away lies a much larger clone, so this may be a sequencing read error. It is likely a read error, because the conserved phenylalanine at the end of the CDR3 is missing. The chain carries TRBV3-1 and TRBJ2-7, with D possibly TRBD1 on 5 matching bases. The V gene lost 0 bases and the J gene lost 2 bases, with 14 bases spanning the gap. The germline CDR1 and CDR2 sequences are LGHDT and YNNKEL (reference sequence). The CDR3 is made up of 16 amino acids. CDR3 region: CASSQDLVTGTYEQYS. DNA for the CDR3: TGTGCCAGCAGCCAAGACTTAGTCACAGGCACCTACGAGCAGTACTCC.

A word on this clonotype: A much larger clonotype is one base distant, so this may be a read error. This chain uses TRBV7-9 with TRBJ2-1; D unclear. The CDR3 spans 13 residues. V was cut by 0 bases and J by 10 bases, with 10 bases left in between. CDR1 SEHNR and CDR2 FQNEAQ come from the germline V gene (reference sequence). CDR3 loop: CASSLARSGEQFF. The CDR3 DNA reads as TGTGCCAGCAGCTTAGCGAGGAGTGGGGAGCAGTTCTTC.

This clonotype was counted many times. V usage is TRBV5-1 and J usage is TRBJ2-1; 12 positions agree with TRBD2. This CDR3 comprises 15 residues. Germline values: CDR1 SGHRS, CDR2 YFSETQ. Trimming at V came to 4 bases and at J to 6 bases, leaving 5 bases not matched to a gene. CDR3: CASSLTSGGLNEQFF. CDR3 sequence (DNA): TGCGCCAGCAGCCTGACTAGCGGGGGTCTCAATGAGCAGTTCTTC. The full variable domain, completed using reference TRBV5-1 and TRBJ2-1, is KAGVTQTPRYLIKTRGQQVTLSCSPISGHRSVSWYQQTPGQGLQFLFEYFSETQRNKGNFPGRFSGRQFSNSRSEMNVSTLELGDSALYLCASSLTSGGLNEQFFGPGTRLTVL.

The chain employs TRBV3-1 and TRBJ2-3, with D possibly being TRBD2 (5 bases). V lost 1 base to trimming and J lost 6 bases, with 20 bases between them. The CDR3 totals 17 residues. Germline V gives CDR1 LGHDT, CDR2 YNNKEL (reference sequence). The CDR3 sequence: CASSQGQLVSTRDTQYF. The CDR3 DNA is TGTGCCAGCAGCCAAGGGCAACTAGTATCAACACGCGATACGCAGTATTTT.

This clonotype was counted between two and nine times. This chain links TRBV7-2 with TRBJ2-5; no reliable D call. The last part of the DNA fits TRBJ2-7 better; the J call may be wrong. The CDR3 is 15 residues long. Per germline, CDR1 SGHTA and CDR2 FQGNSA. DNA for the CDR3: TGTGCCAGCAGCTTAGCGGGCCCCAGCGTCGGCGAGCAGTACTTC. It translates to CASSLAGPSVGEQYF.

This clonotype was seen ten or more times. The DNA is omitted, as the CDR3 cannot be located on it reliably, and the CDR3 follows TCRdb's listing. The rearrangement uses TRBV10-2 and TRBJ2-7. Germline loops: CDR1 WSHSY, CDR2 SAAADI. The CDR3 spans 12 residues, counting both ends. The CDR3 protein is CASSEFGDGQYF.

CDR3 in amino acids: CASSVDYTDTQYF. In nucleotides, the CDR3 is TGTGCCAGCAGCGTGGACTACACAGATACGCAGTATTTT. The V call is TRBV7-2, the J call TRBJ2-3, with D perhaps matching TRBD2 (6 bases). Trimming took 5 bases from V and 2 from J, leaving 8 bases between them. Germline CDR1 is SGHTA and CDR2 is FQGNSA. This CDR3 region has 13 residues.

In this sample, this clonotype turned up a few times. This sequence joins TRBV12-3 or TRBV12-4 and TRBJ2-1; D is unclear. There are 14 residues in the CDR3. V shed 3 bases and J shed 4 bases, with 10 bases lying between them. The CDR3 DNA sequence: TGTGCCAGCAGTTTTTTGTCTGCTTACAATGAGCAGTTCTTC. Its protein product is CASSFLSAYNEQFF.

This clonotype has a handful of counts. CDR3 sequence: CASSQVRINEQFF. The CDR3 DNA sequence: TGTGCCAGCAGCCAAGTTCGTATAAATGAGCAGTTCTTC. This chain connects TRBV14 to TRBJ2-1; D uncertain. V was clipped by 1 base and J by 7 bases, with 8 bases between them. The CDR3 is 13 amino acids. CDR1 and CDR2 from the germline V gene are SGHDN and FVKESK. The variable domain in full, completed from reference TRBV14 and TRBJ2-1, reads EAGVTQFPSHSVIEKGQTVTLRCDPISGHDNLYWYRRVMGKEIKFLLHFVKESKQDESGMPNNRFLAERTGGTYSTLKVQPAELEDSGVYFCASSQVRINEQFFGPGTRLTVL.

V and J are TRBV3-1 and TRBJ2-7, with TRBD2 matching 7 bases. Germline V gene sequence: CDR1 LGHDT, CDR2 YNNKEL (reference sequence). V shed 4 bases and J 0 bases; nucleotides not matched to a gene: 6. This CDR3 contains 15 residues. DNA of the CDR3: TGTGCCAGCAGCCCGGTGAGCGGGAACTCCTACGAGCAGTACTTC. Amino acid sequence: CASSPVSGNSYEQYF.

This clonotype was detected many times. This chain uses TRBV6-5 with TRBJ2-4, with D maybe TRBD1 (5 bases). V lost 6 bases and J lost 6, with 15 bases in between. The CDR3 spans 14 residues. Germline V gene sequence: CDR1 MNHEY, CDR2 SVGAGI. This CDR3 reads CASSKGQGVNIQYF. CDR3 DNA sequence: TGTGCCAGCAGCAAGGGGCAAGGGGTAAACATTCAGTACTTC.

This clonotype was detected only once. V usage is TRBV2 and J usage is TRBJ1-6, with a weak D call TRBD1 (6 bases). Between the trimmed V and J ends, which lost 5 bases and 6 bases, there was a span of 17 bases. This CDR3 comprises 16 residues. Germline loops: CDR1 SNHLY, CDR2 FYNNEI. The CDR3 bases are TGTGCCAGCAGTTACGGGACACTGAGTACTAATTCACCCCTCCACTTT. Translating it yields CASSYGTLSTNSPLHF.

This clonotype was counted only a few times. The gene calls are TRBV5-1 and TRBJ2-3; possible D gene TRBD2, 5 bases. CDR1 and CDR2 (germline): SGHRS, YFSETQ. Trimming shortened V by 5 bases and J by 5 bases, and 18 bases separated the two germline ends. This CDR3 has 15 residues. This CDR3 reads CASSLGSLAGDTQYF. In DNA, the CDR3 is TGCGCCAGCAGTTTAGGGTCCCTCGCGGGAGATACGCAGTATTTT.

The J gene is TRBJ2-7, the V gene TRBV20-1; D possibly matches TRBD1 or TRBD2 (6 bases each). There are 13 residues in the CDR3. CDR1 and CDR2 from the germline V gene are DFQATT and SNEGSKA (reference sequence). Trimming cost V 0 bases and J 4 bases, with 10 bases left between them. The CDR3 region has the DNA TGCAGTGCTAGAGACGGGGGCGGATACGAGCAGTACTTC. This codes for CSARDGGGYEQYF.

This clonotype showed up just a few times. This chain joins TRBV7-9 and TRBJ1-2; TRBD1 matches 8 bases. V gave up 5 bases and J gave up 3 bases; unmatched junction bases: 5. The CDR3 is 14 amino acids. In germline, CDR1 is SEHNR, CDR2 FQNEAQ (reference sequence). Here the CDR3 DNA reads TGTGCCAGCAGCCCGAGGACAGGGCACTATGGCTACACCTTC. Its translation: CASSPRTGHYGYTF.

Details on this clonotype: Without the conserved terminal phenylalanine or tryptophan, this CDR3 likely stems from a read error. The rearrangement uses TRBV5-1 and TRBJ2-3; the D is unclear. Trimming removed 5 bases from V and 0 bases from J, with 16 bases in between. The CDR3 is made up of 16 amino acids. Germline V gives CDR1 SGHRS, CDR2 YFSETQ. The CDR3 sequence is CASRSTGGESTDTQYC. CDR3 bases: TGCGCCAGCAGGAGTACCGGTGGGGAAAGCACAGATACGCAGTATTGT.

The chain has TRBV3-1 and TRBJ2-1, with TRBD2 identical over 8 bases. The V gene's germline CDR1 is LGHDT and CDR2 YNNKEL (reference sequence). The CDR3 extends over 18 amino acids. The junction had 8 bases not matched to a gene; V was cut back by 0 bases and J by 1 base. The CDR3 region has the DNA TGTGCCAGCAGCCAAGAAATGACTAGCGAACTATCCTACAATGAGCAGTTCTTC. It yields the protein CASSQEMTSELSYNEQFF.

The chain combines TRBV28 with TRBJ2-7; 12 bases agree with TRBD2. Trimming removed 4 bases from V and 5 bases from J; junction bases left unmatched: 9. This CDR3 is built from 16 residues. Per germline, CDR1 MDHEN and CDR2 SYDVKM. In DNA form, the CDR3 reads TGTGCCAGCAGTTCCTTCCTAGCGGGGGGGTTCAACGAGCAGTACTTC. It codes for CASSSFLAGGFNEQYF.

This sequence joins TRBV12-3 or TRBV12-4 and TRBJ1-2; D remains ambiguous. Trimming cost V 2 bases and J 4 bases, with 5 bases left between them. The CDR3 extends over 12 amino acids. The CDR3 region has the DNA TGTGCCAGCAGTTTAAACGTCTATGGCTACACCTTC. Translation gives CASSLNVYGYTF.

This chain connects TRBV7-2 to TRBJ2-3, with 9 bases that match TRBD2. J was trimmed by 4 bases and V by 1 base; bases with no gene match: 6. Germline V CDR1 and CDR2: SGHTA, FQGNSA. This CDR3 spans 16 amino acids. CDR3 in amino acids: CASSLGGGRAPDTQYF. For the CDR3, the DNA is TGTGCCAGCAGCTTAGGTGGCGGGAGGGCCCCAGATACGCAGTATTTT.

This rearrangement joins TRBV20-1 to TRBJ2-5; TRBD1 is a possible D gene (6 bases). The J call may be mistaken, given a closer DNA end match to TRBJ2-7. The CDR3 has 16 residues. Germline V gene sequence: CDR1 DFQATT, CDR2 SNEGSKA (reference sequence). The CDR3 loop is CSARIPGQGLPYEQYF. The CDR3 coding sequence is TGCAGTGCTAGAATCCCCGGCCAGGGGTTGCCCTACGAGCAGTACTTC.

This clonotype was observed a few times. The rearrangement uses TRBV5-1 and TRBJ1-4, with TRBD1 matching 7 bases. Per germline, CDR1 SGHRS and CDR2 YFSETQ. V gave up 7 bases and J gave up 7 bases; unmatched junction bases: 13. The CDR3 loop spans 15 amino acids. The CDR3 DNA sequence: TGCGCCAGCTACAGGGGAAGGGGGCTCGGTGAAAAACTGTTTTTT. It specifies CASYRGRGLGEKLFF.

This sequence joins TRBV7-9 and TRBJ1-2; D remains ambiguous. This CDR3 region has 14 residues. Germline V lookup: CDR1 SEHNR, CDR2 FQNEAQ (reference sequence). V dropped 1 base and J dropped 6 bases, with 12 bases sitting between them. The DNA for the CDR3 is TGTGCCAGCAGCTTAGTTTCCGGACCCCATGGCTACACCTTC. This encodes CASSLVSGPHGYTF.

A few counts support this clonotype. The chain couples TRBV2 to TRBJ2-1; 11 positions match TRBD2. This CDR3 is built from 16 residues. Germline V gene sequence: CDR1 SNHLY, CDR2 FYNNEI. V lost 8 bases, J lost 0 bases, and 6 bases stayed unmatched. The DNA for the CDR3 is TGTGCCAGCTCCCGGACTAGCGGGCACTCCTACAATGAGCAGTTCTTC. Protein product: CASSRTSGHSYNEQFF.

This clonotype was seen more than once but under ten times. The DNA for the CDR3 is TGCAGTGCTAGAGAGTCAGGGTGGGGAGAGACCCAGTACTTC. It encodes CSARESGWGETQYF. The V call is TRBV20-1, the J call TRBJ2-5, with D possibly matching TRBD1 (5 bases). The germline V gene has CDR1 DFQATT and CDR2 SNEGSKA (reference sequence). Trimming removed 0 bases from V and 4 bases from J, with 12 bases in between. The CDR3 contains 14 residues.

The genes are TRBV20-1 and TRBJ2-7, with D perhaps TRBD1 (5 bases). The V gene's germline CDR1 is DFQATT and CDR2 SNEGSKA (reference sequence). The CDR3 runs 11 residues. Trimming removed 7 bases at V and 2 bases at J, with 9 bases between. For the CDR3, the DNA is TGCAGTGGCAGGGCCGCCTACGAGCAGTACTTC. It encodes CSGRAAYEQYF.

This chain connects TRBV9 to TRBJ2-2; D possibly corresponds to TRBD1 (6 bases). V shed 3 bases and J shed 4 bases, with 13 bases lying between them. Looked up from germline, CDR1 is SGDLS and CDR2 is YYNGEE. The length of the CDR3 is 15 residues. DNA for the CDR3: TGTGCCAGCAGCGGGGAACAGGGCGTCACCGGGGAGCTGTTTTTT. It codes for CASSGEQGVTGELFF.